This T cell receptor (beta chain) is drawn from a study of T cell repertoires in urothelial bladder cancer (dated by TCRdb to the late 2010s). Notes on the research overall: Of the roughly twelve resected lesions, three were clinically staged as cT0, three as cTa, three as cT1 and three as cT2 or greater. Approximately twelve resected bladder lesions were studied, comprising urothelial carcinoma (UC+) and benign (UC-) specimens. TCR repertoire clonality in bladder tumors was compared with TCR repertoire clonality in benign bladder inflammation. Some 11 patients with bladder lesions who were undergoing transurethral resection were prospectively identified. Study-level results and caveats: Fewer T cells were found in urothelial carcinoma specimens than in benign specimens, with medians of about 5,000 and 25,000, respectively. In carcinoma specimens, one T-cell clone made up as much as 17% of infiltrating lymphocytes, versus about 2% in benign specimens. Carcinoma specimens had a median tumor infiltrating lymphocyte percentage of 2%, while benign specimens had a median of around 12%.

Bladder lesion specimens were obtained at transurethral resection and were stored at -80C. From bladder specimens obtained at transurethral resection, DNA was extracted. V is shortened by 1 base, J by 6 bases, and the region joining them spans 9 bases. CDR3 length: 13 amino acids, cysteine to phenylalanine. Solely the CDR3 DNA is kept, with 39 bases framed from the first base. Per the germline V gene (reference sequence), SEHNR is the CDR1 and FQNEAQ is the CDR2. The table lists this clone with a few counts. Its binding antigen is unknown. Base qualities are not recorded, but no much larger clone differs from it by a single base. The immunoSEQ assay was used to sequence the CDR3 region of the TCR beta chain. In the source study's methods: For every specimen, the T-cell fraction, clonal dominance and maximum TCR clone frequency were calculated. TCRdb retrieved this table from immuneACCESS and kept in-frame rearrangements only. Not all clones are present; in checked studies, unresolved V genes account for under half, and no reason is known for the remainder. For V, J and clone size, that table is used; D and trimming come from the DNA. This sample comprises some 14,000 clones, about 70% of them detected only once. The leading ten clones occupy around 9% of the sample.

Sequenced sample: tumor-infiltrating cells from bladder cancer. This chain joins TRBV7-9 to TRBJ1-1; the best D guess is TRBD1, with 6 bases matching. The sequence was obtained from a human donor with urothelial carcinoma. The sequenced DNA is TGTGCCAGCAGCTTAGTGGGGGGCCCTGAAGCTTTCTTT. The translation is CASSLVGGPEAFF. With all but the CDR3 taken from the reference TRBV7-9 and TRBJ1-1 genes, the full variable domain is: DTGVSQNPRHKITKRGQNVTFRCDPISEHNRLYWYRQTLGQGPEFLTYFQNEAQLEKSRLLSDRFSAERPKGSFSTLEIQRTEQGDSAMYLCASSLVGGPEAFFGQGTRLTVV.